This T cell receptor beta chain appears in the sequencing data of a study of blood T cell repertoires in COVID-19. Profiling relied on immunoSEQ multiplex PCR, and the TCRdb table lists in-frame clones only, not all of them. The top ten hold approximately 12% of the sample, which has under 300,000 clones, about nine tenths seen once. The TCR originated in a woman aged 30 to 39 with COVID-19, enrolled during active disease. The specimen sequenced was peripheral blood.

The CDR3 loop reads CASTAGEVYGYTF. DNA of the CDR3: TGTGCCAGTACAGCAGGGGAAGTCTATGGCTACACCTTC. The chain is built from TRBV19 and TRBJ1-2, with D possibly being TRBD1 (6 bases). There are 13 residues in the CDR3. Trimming took off 7 bases at V and 4 bases at J, with 13 bases between the two ends. Germline loops: CDR1 LNHDA, CDR2 SQIVND (reference sequence).